This TCR beta chain was sequenced in a study of response to subunit inactivated influenza vaccine. TCRdb re-derived calls from the RT-PCR reads in MiXCR, one entry per CDR3 protein. The top ten hold 2.5% to 3.5% of the sample, which has about 540,000 distinct CDR3 sequences, approximately 20% seen once. The CDR3 loop spans 15 amino acids. V gave up 5 bases and J gave up 3 bases, with 13 bases separating them. The same sample was also studied in work on T cells expressing NK-cell markers. As that study records: TCR beta cDNA was made by 5'RACE template switching with UMIs. Seropositivity for HCMV was found in seven of the eight sequenced donors, with one seronegative. It was still unclear whether expanded NKG2C+ T cell clones were HCMV specific.

Sequenced here: CD4+ T cells sorted from PBMCs, sampled about 12 days after vaccination. This TCR derives from a man aged 45-65 years who received an inactivated influenza vaccine. The chain is built from TRBV12-3 or TRBV12-4 and TRBJ1-4; perhaps TRBD1 as D (6 bases). The CDR3 nucleotides are TGTGCCAGCAGTCCGGGACACGGCCCTAATGAAAAACTGTTTTTT. This encodes CASSPGHGPNEKLFF.